This T cell receptor beta chain was profiled in a study of T cells in Graves' hyperthyroidism and ophthalmopathy (dated by TCRdb to the late 2010s). For the study in its entirety: Peripheral blood samples were taken at the time of initial diagnosis, prior to any treatment. To identify TCR V-J signatures that set the groups apart, the researchers used a discovery cohort of roughly 100 patients, made up of 43 with Graves' ophthalmopathy and 55 to 65 with stable Graves' hyperthyroidism. Whether ophthalmopathy could be predicted prospectively was tested in an independent validation cohort made up of 18 to 20 hyperthyroidism patients plus 17 patients who later progressed to ophthalmopathy. For training and testing, the 100 or so patients in the discovery cohort were randomly divided in a 7:3 ratio. In addition, the study compared T-cell repertoires in thyroid tissue and in blood from several Graves' hyperthyroidism patients. Once sampling was done, hyperthyroidism patients were given methimazole at a starting dose of 30 mg daily, whereas ophthalmopathy patients were given high-dose intravenous methylprednisolone. TCR Vbeta CDR3 sequencing of 130 to 150 peripheral blood samples (43 ophthalmopathy, roughly 72 hyperthyroidism and approximately 17 progressor patients) is reported in the paper. Results the study describes overall, beyond this receptor: A 13 V-J signature model separated ophthalmopathy from stable hyperthyroidism, with over 85% sensitivity and roughly 84% specificity in cross-validation and 80%/75% in testing. In validation, the model predicted progression to ophthalmopathy a median of roughly 6.2 months before onset, with roughly 68% sensitivity and almost 75% specificity. Sample size was not statistically predetermined, and blinding of investigators to group allocation was not performed. Most expanded thyroid clonotypes (frequency above 0.001) were also detected in blood, suggesting blood repertoires may reflect thyroid immune responses.

The CDR3 sequence holds 13 residues, the cysteine and phenylalanine included. The DNA shown is the 39-base CDR3, in frame from base 1. Between the V and J ends, shortened by 2 bases and 4 bases respectively, the junction contains 8 bases. The germline V gene sets CDR1 to KGHSH and CDR2 to LQKENI. TCR beta CDR3 regions were amplified from RNA transcripts. The TCR CDR3 was subjected to a first round of RT-PCR using the HTBI primer set and the Qiagen OneStep RT-PCR kit. A second multiplex PCR round built the libraries, followed by size selection and purification. Sequencing of the libraries was done on an Illumina HiSeq2000 using paired-end 100 bp reads. The original methods were these. Raw data were processed with SOAPnuke, discarding reads with adapters, uncalled bases, mean Phred below 15, or no exact constant-primer or identifier match. COPE v1.2.5 was used to merge the high-quality paired reads, and each unique nucleotide sequence was defined as a clonotype. MiTCR v1.1 was used to align the clonotypes against IMGT TRBV, TRBD and TRBJ reference segments. The analysis was restricted to V-J combinations with a frequency above 0.0001, which together covered about 99% of the repertoires. The TCS score was defined as the ratio of F50 (clonal expansion) to E x V (chaos), calculated using BLOSUM62-based TCRdist between CDR3 peptides within each V-J. Welch's t-statistics and random forest reduced fewer than 550 V-J features to 13, which were used in a naive Bayes classifier (R e1071). Using fastp at Q25 and MiXCR, TCRdb reprocessed the public reads and kept productive beta chains. CDR3 protein duplicates are merged, each entry listing the most common genes and DNA. These V and J calls derive from TCRdb rather than the authors' analysis. Recorded for this sample are around 300,000 distinct CDR3 sequences; about 14% of them occurred a single time. Approximately 7.8% of the sample is in the top ten clones.

Hyperthyroidism patients were newly diagnosed, had a disease duration of under 2 months, and were aged 18 to 65 years. Exclusion was applied to patients with uncontrolled infections, other autoimmune diseases, pregnancy or lactation. Diagnoses were established on the basis of clinical symptoms, serum thyroxine and TRAb, thyroid ultrasound, and orbital computed tomography. Blood from progressor patients was collected at the time of first diagnosis with hyperthyroidism, before any ophthalmopathy symptoms had appeared. PBMCs were separated from approximately 10 ml of fresh peripheral blood using Ficoll-Paque density gradient centrifugation. Progressor patients were initially diagnosed with Graves' hyperthyroidism and developed ophthalmopathy during follow-up. Total RNA was extracted using Trizol reagent, and RNA quality was assessed on an Agilent 2100 Bioanalyzer. This clonotype was detected ten times or more. Its antigen is still unknown. No clone much larger than this one lies a single base away; base qualities are absent.

This receptor was taken from a woman between 25 and 40 years old with Graves' hyperthyroidism that later progressed to Graves' ophthalmopathy. The chain joins TRBV18 to TRBJ1-1, with no D gene named confidently. The material sequenced was blood. The CDR3 region reads CASSPVEGTEAFF. The DNA sequence follows: TGTGCCAGCTCACCAGTGGAGGGCACTGAAGCTTTCTTT.